These 15 T cell receptor beta chains share one sample of origin, sequenced in a study of blood T cell repertoires in COVID-19. Produced via immunoSEQ multiplex PCR; TCRdb's table is partial and in-frame only. Of about 250,000 clones in the sample, 65% to 85% were seen once. The sequenced sample consisted of peripheral blood. These receptors were obtained from a human donor in a cohort sampled during active COVID-19.

The chain has TRBV5-6 and TRBJ2-7; 10 bases are shared with TRBD2. J was trimmed by 4 bases and V by 4 bases; bases with no gene match: 8. The CDR3 runs to 15 residues. Germline V CDR1 and CDR2: SGHDT, YYEEEE. The CDR3 protein is CASSRGSSGSYEQYF. Written as DNA, the CDR3 is TGTGCCAGCAGCAGGGGCTCTAGCGGGAGTTACGAGCAGTACTTC.

The chain links TRBV19 to TRBJ2-5; 8 bases align to TRBD2. The CDR3 runs 14 residues. Germline V gene data show CDR1 as LNHDA and CDR2 as SQIVND (reference sequence). The CDR3 loop is CATSRAGVSETQYF. The DNA for the CDR3 is TGTGCGACATCACGAGCGGGAGTTTCAGAGACCCAGTACTTC. Full variable domain (outside the CDR3, taken from reference TRBV19 and TRBJ2-5): DGGITQSPKYLFRKEGQNVTLSCEQNLNHDAMYWYRQDPGQGLRLIYYSQIVNDFQKGDIAEGYSVSREKKESFPLTVTSAQKNPTAFYLCATSRAGVSETQYFGPGTRLLVL.

The chain employs TRBV6-5 and TRBJ1-6; D not resolved. The germline V gene has CDR1 MNHEY and CDR2 SVGAGI. V gave up 6 bases and J gave up 6 bases, with 15 bases separating them. The CDR3 spans 15 residues. CDR3 region: CASRLLGVTNSPLHF. The CDR3 DNA reads TGTGCCAGCAGACTGCTCGGAGTCACTAATTCACCCCTCCACTTT.

V gene TRBV11-3 combines with J gene TRBJ2-1, with 7 bases lining up with TRBD2. The trim removed 1 base at V and 2 bases at J, leaving 5 bases unmatched. Germline V lookup: CDR1 SGHNT, CDR2 YENEEA. The CDR3 has 16 residues. CDR3 bases: TGTGCCAGCAGCTTAGGAAGCGGGACCCCCTACAATGAGCAGTTCTTC. Protein sequence: CASSLGSGTPYNEQFF.

The chain has TRBV5-1 and TRBJ2-5; D possibly corresponds to TRBD1 (5 bases). V lost 0 bases to trimming and J lost 5 bases, with 11 bases between them. This CDR3 is 14 amino acids long. CDR1 SGHRS and CDR2 YFSETQ come from the germline V gene. The CDR3 spells CASSLDRYSETQYF. As DNA, the CDR3 is TGCGCCAGCAGCTTGGACAGGTATTCGGAGACCCAGTACTTC.

As concerns this clone: One base away lies a much larger clone, so this may be a sequencing read error. Different DNA sequences within this sample yield the same CDR3. CDR3 nucleotides: TGTGCCAGCAGCCCATCAACTAATGAAAAACTGTTTTTT. It specifies CASSPSTNEKLFF. The chain combines TRBV7-2 with TRBJ1-4, with D unclear. Looked up from germline, CDR1 is SGHTA and CDR2 is FQGNSA. V lost 5 bases and J 0 bases, leaving 4 bases between the germline ends. The CDR3 is 13 amino acids.

This clone appeared a single time. This chain joins TRBV5-5 and TRBJ2-5; D is undetermined. This CDR3 spans 14 amino acids. The germline CDR1 and CDR2 sequences are SGHKS and YYEKEE (reference sequence). Trimming cost V 0 bases and J 5 bases, with 11 bases left between them. The CDR3 bases are TGTGCCAGCAGCTTGGCCATTCGGAGCGAGACCCAGTACTTC. As protein: CASSLAIRSETQYF.

The chain carries TRBV5-6 and TRBJ2-7; the match to TRBD1 covers 10 bases. The CDR3 runs 14 residues. CDR1 SGHDT and CDR2 YYEEEE come from the germline V gene. V trimming: 0 bases; J trimming: 6 bases; junction bases outside the gene matches: 3. This CDR3 reads CASSLGQGASEQYF. CDR3 DNA sequence: TGTGCCAGCAGCTTGGGACAGGGGGCAAGCGAGCAGTACTTC.

The chain combines TRBV11-3 with TRBJ2-7; 8 positions agree with TRBD2. Germline CDR1 reads SGHNT; CDR2 reads YENEEA. The CDR3 has 14 residues. V was clipped by 5 bases and J by 3 bases; unmatched bases: 6. Written as DNA, the CDR3 is TGTGCCAGCAGCCCGAGTAGCGGGAACTACGAGCAGTACTTC. Translating it yields CASSPSSGNYEQYF. The variable domain in full, with the rest retrieved from reference TRBV11-3 and TRBJ2-7, is EAGVVQSPRYKIIEKKQPVAFWCNPISGHNTLYWYLQNLGQGPELLIRYENEEAVDDSQLPKDRFSAERLKGVDSTLKIQPAELGDSAVYLCASSPSSGNYEQYFGPGTRLTVT.

V gene TRBV27 combines with J gene TRBJ2-7, with D perhaps TRBD2 (5 bases). Trimming shortened V by 3 bases and J by 5 bases, and 11 bases separated the two germline ends. Germline-derived CDR1 and CDR2 are MNHEY and SMNVEV (reference sequence). CDR3 length: 13 residues. In DNA form, the CDR3 reads TGTGCCAGCAGTTTTTCGGGGATTGACGAGCAGTACTTC. Amino acids: CASSFSGIDEQYF.

The genes are TRBV29-1 and TRBJ2-1, with D perhaps TRBD1 (5 bases). Germline values: CDR1 SQVTM, CDR2 ANQGSEA. Trimming removed 1 base at V and 5 bases at J, with 9 bases between. The CDR3 is made up of 13 amino acids. CDR3 DNA: TGCAGCGTTGAAGTGGGGCGACACAATGAGCAGTTCTTC. This encodes CSVEVGRHNEQFF.

V and J are TRBV7-2 and TRBJ1-2; 7 positions match TRBD1. The CDR3 is 16 residues long. The junction had 9 bases not matched to a gene; V was cut back by 1 base and J by 4 bases. Germline-derived CDR1 and CDR2 are SGHTA and FQGNSA. The CDR3 DNA follows: TGTGCCAGCAGCTTAGTCAGCAGGGGGGCGGGCTATGGCTACACCTTC. Residues: CASSLVSRGAGYGYTF.

This chain links TRBV27 with TRBJ1-1, with a weak D call TRBD1 (5 bases). From germline, CDR1 is MNHEY and CDR2 SMNVEV (reference sequence). V was cut by 3 bases and J by 7 bases, with 9 bases left in between. CDR3 length: 12 amino acids. CDR3 coding DNA: TGTGCCAGCAGTTTCCTTGACAGTGAAGCTTTCTTT. Its translation is CASSFLDSEAFF.

J is TRBJ2-2 and V is TRBV27; unclear D gene. This CDR3 comprises 15 residues. The V gene's germline CDR1 is MNHEY and CDR2 SMNVEV (reference sequence). V dropped 6 bases and J dropped 6 bases, with 17 bases sitting between them. The CDR3 loop reads CASSRLLDQAGELFF. CDR3 nucleotide sequence: TGTGCCAGCAGCCGCCTGCTAGATCAAGCCGGGGAGCTGTTTTTT.

V usage is TRBV5-5 and J usage is TRBJ2-7, with 7 bases matching TRBD1. The germline V gene has CDR1 SGHKS and CDR2 YYEKEE (reference sequence). The CDR3 is 15 residues long. J lost 2 bases, V lost 0 bases, and 5 bases had no gene match. This CDR3 reads CASSLAGTAAYEQYF. The CDR3 DNA sequence: TGTGCCAGCAGCTTGGCTGGGACAGCAGCCTACGAGCAGTACTTC. The variable domain in full, with the rest retrieved from reference TRBV5-5 and TRBJ2-7, is DAGVTQSPTHLIKTRGQQVTLRCSPISGHKSVSWYQQVLGQGPQFIFQYYEKEERGRGNFPDRFSARQFPNYSSELNVNALLLGDSALYLCASSLAGTAAYEQYFGPGTRLTVT.